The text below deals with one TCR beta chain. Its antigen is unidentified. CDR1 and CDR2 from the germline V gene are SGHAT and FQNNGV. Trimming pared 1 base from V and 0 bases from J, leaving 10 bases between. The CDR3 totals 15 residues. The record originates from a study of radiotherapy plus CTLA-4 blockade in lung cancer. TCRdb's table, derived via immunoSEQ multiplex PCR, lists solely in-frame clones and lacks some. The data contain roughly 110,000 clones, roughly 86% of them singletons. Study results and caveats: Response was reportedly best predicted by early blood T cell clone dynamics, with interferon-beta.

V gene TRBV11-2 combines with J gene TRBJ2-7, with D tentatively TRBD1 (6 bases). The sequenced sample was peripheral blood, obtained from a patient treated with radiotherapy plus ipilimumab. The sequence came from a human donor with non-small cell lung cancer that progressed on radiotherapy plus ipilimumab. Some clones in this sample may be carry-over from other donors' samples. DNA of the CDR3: TGTGCCAGCAGCTTAGTAGAGGGGGTCTCCTACGAGCAGTACTTC. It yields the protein CASSLVEGVSYEQYF. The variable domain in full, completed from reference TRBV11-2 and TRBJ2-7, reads EAGVAQSPRYKIIEKRQSVAFWCNPISGHATLYWYQQILGQGPKLLIQFQNNGVVDDSQLPKDRFSAERLKGVDSTLKIQPAKLEDSAVYLCASSLVEGVSYEQYFGPGTRLTVT.